Listed below are T cell receptor beta chains from one sample, sequenced in a study of shared clonotypes between healthy human individuals. Clones were sequenced by immunoSEQ multiplex PCR, and TCRdb holds only the in-frame ones, with some missing. In the table there are 2 million to 3 million clones, under 95% of which are singletons. Sequences were obtained from naive CD4+ T cells from PBMCs. The receptors come from a man aged 18 to 29 in good health. Some clones in this sample may be carry-over from other donors' samples. The CDR3 runs from the conserved cysteine through the conserved F or W. D genes are given only for firm matches. Clone size is given for some rows only: seen once, a few or many times, or a class if the clone is expanded.

size | J | V | D | DNA | CDR3
- | TRBJ2-1 | TRBV7-9 | - | TGTGCCAGCAGCCCCCCACCGAACAGCTCCTACAATGAGCAGTTCTTC | CASSPPPNSSYNEQFF
- | TRBJ2-4 | TRBV28 | TRBD1 | TGTGCCAGCACCTTAGGGGGACAGGTGAACATTCAGTACTTC | CASTLGGQVNIQYF
- | TRBJ2-6 | TRBV29-1 | - | TGCAGCGTAAAATCTGGGGCCAACGTCCTGACTTTC | CSVKSGANVLTF
- | TRBJ2-5 | TRBV19 | TRBD1 | TGTGCCAGTAGTATAGTACAGGGGTATAGTGAGACCCAGTACTTC | CASSIVQGYSETQYF
- | TRBJ2-5 | TRBV30 | TRBD1 | TGTGCCTGGAGTGTTGGACAGGGATGGATGACCCAGTACTTC | CAWSVGQGWMTQYF
once | TRBJ1-2 | TRBV5-4 | - | TGTGCCAGCAGCTTTACCGACCGGGACGGCCGGAGGTGCACCTTC | CASSFTDRDGRRCTF
- | TRBJ1-2 | TRBV2 | - | TGTGCCAGCACATCCGCCCCAACCCAAGGCTACACCTTC | CASTSAPTQGYTF
- | TRBJ2-2 | TRBV11-2 | - | TGTGCCAGCAGCTTCCCGACAGACACCGGGGAGCTGTTTTTT | CASSFPTDTGELFF
few | TRBJ2-2 | TRBV7-2 | - | TGTGCCAGCAGCTGGGCGCGAGGCGGCACCGGGGAGCTGTTTTTT | CASSWARGGTGELFF
- | TRBJ2-1 | TRBV27 | TRBD2 | TGTGCCAGCAGTCTGATAGCGGGAGGGCGTCCGATGTCCTACAATGAGCAGTTCTTC | CASSLIAGGRPMSYNEQFF
- | TRBJ2-6 | TRBV7-2 | - | TGTGCCAGCAGCCTTCGGCTCGGGGCCAACGTCCTGACTTTC | CASSLRLGANVLTF
- | TRBJ2-7 | TRBV5-1 | TRBD2 | TGCGCCAGCAGCGCGGGGCGGGAGGTTTCCTACGAGCAGTACTTC | CASSAGREVSYEQYF
- | TRBJ1-5 | TRBV7-2 | - | TGTGCCAGCAGCTTAGAGTATCAGCCCCAGCATTTT | CASSLEYQPQHF
- | TRBJ1-4 | TRBV5-8 | - | TGTGCCAGCAGCTTAATGGGACAAAGTCATGCAACTAATGAAAAACTGTTTTTT | CASSLMGQSHATNEKLFF
- | TRBJ1-1 | TRBV5-5 | - | TGTGCCAGCAGACCACTAGGGGGGGAAGCTTTCTTT | CASRPLGGEAFF
- | TRBJ2-5 | TRBV5-4 | TRBD1 | TGTGCCAGCAGCCCTGGGACAGATCAAGAGACCCAGTACTTC | CASSPGTDQETQYF
- | TRBJ2-7 | TRBV27 | - | TGTGCCAGCAGTTTATACAGGAGCTCCTACGAGCAGTACTTC | CASSLYRSSYEQYF
few | TRBJ1-1 | TRBV30 | - | TGTGCCTACGCCCTCTCCATGAGAACTGAAGCTTTCTTT | CAYALSMRTEAFF
- | TRBJ2-2 | TRBV9 | TRBD2 | TGTGCCAGCAGCCTCCTAGCGGGAGGGCACACCGGGGAGCTGTTTTTT | CASSLLAGGHTGELFF
- | TRBJ2-2 | TRBV7-2 | TRBD1 | TGTGCCAGCAGAGCCACGGACAGGGGGTTTTCCGGGGAGCTGTTTTTT | CASRATDRGFSGELFF
- | TRBJ1-1 | TRBV28 | - | TGTGCCAGCAGTAGACTTGGGGTACTGACTGAAGCTTTCTTT | CASSRLGVLTEAFF
- | TRBJ2-7 | TRBV21-1 | - | TGTGCCAGCAGCCACCCCCCGGGACAGGGAAGGGAGCAGTACTTC | CASSHPPGQGREQYF
- | TRBJ2-1 | TRBV9 | TRBD1 | TGTGCCAGCAGCGTAATTGACAGGGTGGACAATGAGCAGTTCTTC | CASSVIDRVDNEQFF
- | TRBJ2-7 | TRBV29-1 | TRBD1 | TGCAGCGGGACCAGGGGGTCGGGCGAGCAGTACTTC | CSGTRGSGEQYF